This T cell receptor (beta chain) was sequenced in a study of vaccination and CD4 T cells after COVID-19. As to treatment: roughly 11-day PBMC culture with coronavirus spike peptide pools or control peptides (ViraFEST assay). Half the medium was replaced with fresh IL-2 medium on days 3 and 7. With the Oncomine TCR Beta short-read assay, DNA from cultured CD4+ T cells was sequenced. TCRdb reprocessed the PCR reads with MiXCR, giving one entry per CDR3 protein. The sample includes some 11,000 distinct CDR3 sequences, just under 75% of them seen just once. Study-level findings and limits: The median number of SARS-CoV-2-reactive clonotypes increased from approximately 21 to 40, a change that did not reach significance. In convalescent patients, a median approximately 90% of reactive clones appeared only post-vaccination.

Per the germline V gene, CDR1 is KGHDR and CDR2 is SFDVKD. The CDR3 covers 15 residues. V dropped 2 bases and J dropped 4; count of bases not matched to a gene: 5. A note on this clonotype: Its antigen is unidentified.

The sample comprised CD4+ T cells from blood, cultured in vitro. The origin of this receptor is a human donor who had recovered from COVID-19. The chain couples TRBV24-1 to TRBJ1-2; 8 bases fit TRBD1. CDR3 nucleotide sequence: TGTGCCACCAGTGATTCGGGGACAGGAGCCTATGGCTACACCTTC. Encoded protein: CATSDSGTGAYGYTF.